A selection of T cell receptor beta chains follows, all from one sample in a study of shared clonotypes between healthy human individuals. Sequencing was performed with immunoSEQ multiplex PCR; in TCRdb, only in-frame clones are kept and a portion is missing. The sample comprises some 1,400,000 clones, roughly 95% of which are singletons, and roughly 1.1% rests with the top ten. Sequenced material: naive CD4+ T cells sorted from blood. These receptors were taken from a man aged 25-45 years in good health. Each CDR3 is given with its conserved first and last residue. Clone size appears in some rows only: once, few, many, or a class for an expanded clone.

abundance	v_gene	j_gene	CDR3aa
.	TRBV7-9	TRBJ2-3	CASSLGVQGRQDTQYF
.	TRBV9	TRBJ2-6	CASSVGSVLTF
once	TRBV19	TRBJ2-1	CASSIVASPYNEQFF
.	TRBV2	TRBJ2-5	CASTEPGRGWETQYF
.	TRBV10-3	TRBJ2-1	CALGTSGSLDNEQFF
.	TRBV20-1	TRBJ2-5	CSAREPETQYF
.	TRBV7-2	TRBJ2-7	CASSIDRTYEQYF
.	TRBV2	TRBJ2-5	CASSERWSQETQYF
.	TRBV5-1	TRBJ2-7	CASSLATRDEQYF
.	TRBV10-3	TRBJ2-1	CAFSGQGVAEQFF
.	TRBV4-1	TRBJ2-1	CASSQVGRGHLNEQFF
once	TRBV28	TRBJ2-7	CASSSYRGLIHEQYF
.	TRBV21-1	TRBJ2-7	CASSKEGTGGEQYF
.	TRBV9	TRBJ2-2	CASRDRGPGELFF
.	TRBV5-6	TRBJ2-3	CASSRIAASTDTQYF
.	TRBV29-1	TRBJ2-1	CSVRVGNEQFF
.	TRBV19	TRBJ2-7	CASSIVEGAIYEQYF
.	TRBV7-9	TRBJ2-5	CASSIGTKEETQYF
.	TRBV7-3	TRBJ2-5	CASSPGQQETQYF
few	TRBV27	TRBJ1-5	CASSWAQGVGQPQHF
.	TRBV18	TRBJ2-7	CASSPPRHRGPLVEQYF
.	TRBV28	TRBJ1-2	CASSLNQDSYGYTF
.	TRBV4-1	TRBJ1-2	CASSQAPSYGYTF
.	TRBV9	TRBJ2-6	CASSVGGPGANVLTF
.	TRBV11-2	TRBJ2-2	CASSLDYTGELFF
.	TRBV27	TRBJ2-7	CASRPLGNEQYF
.	TRBV5-1	TRBJ2-3	CASTASTDTQYF
.	TRBV5-1	TRBJ1-4	CASSLYGPQQEKLFF
.	TRBV7-2	TRBJ2-1	CASSLGGTVNEQFF
.	TRBV28	TRBJ2-7	CASSLSGVRYEQYF
.	TRBV5-5	TRBJ2-1	CASSLFPGLAGVENRNEQFF
.	TRBV6-5	TRBJ1-5	CASKPWGQGAQPQHF
few	TRBV28	TRBJ2-1	CATQLRDGDSYNEQFF
.	TRBV28	TRBJ1-5	CASSPRGGVNQPQHF
.	TRBV7-8	TRBJ2-7	CASSFRDRVIYEQYF
.	TRBV5-4	TRBJ2-7	CASSSTGLLKEQYF